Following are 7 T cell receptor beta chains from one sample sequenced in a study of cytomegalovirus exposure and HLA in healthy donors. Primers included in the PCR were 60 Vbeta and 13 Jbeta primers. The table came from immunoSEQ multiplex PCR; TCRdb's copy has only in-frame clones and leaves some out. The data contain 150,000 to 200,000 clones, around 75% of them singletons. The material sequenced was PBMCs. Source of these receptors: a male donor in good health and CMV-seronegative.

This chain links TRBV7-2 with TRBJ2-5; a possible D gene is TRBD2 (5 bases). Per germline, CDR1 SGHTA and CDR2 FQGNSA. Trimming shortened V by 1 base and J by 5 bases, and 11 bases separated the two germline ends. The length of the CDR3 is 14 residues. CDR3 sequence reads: CASSLVVGEETQYF. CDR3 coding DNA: TGTGCCAGCAGCTTAGTGGTGGGAGAGGAGACCCAGTACTTC.

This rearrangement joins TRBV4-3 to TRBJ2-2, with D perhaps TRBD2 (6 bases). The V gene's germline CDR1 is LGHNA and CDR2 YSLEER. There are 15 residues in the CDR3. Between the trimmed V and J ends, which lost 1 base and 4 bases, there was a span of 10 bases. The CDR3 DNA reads TGCGCCAGCAGCCAAGTTCGCGGGGCCACCGGGGAGCTGTTTTTT. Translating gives CASSQVRGATGELFF.

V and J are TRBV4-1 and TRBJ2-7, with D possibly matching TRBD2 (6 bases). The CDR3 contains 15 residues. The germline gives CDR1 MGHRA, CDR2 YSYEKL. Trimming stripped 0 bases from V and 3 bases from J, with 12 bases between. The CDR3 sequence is CASSQEIGSFYEQYF. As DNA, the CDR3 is TGCGCCAGCAGCCAAGAAATCGGGAGTTTCTACGAGCAGTACTTC.

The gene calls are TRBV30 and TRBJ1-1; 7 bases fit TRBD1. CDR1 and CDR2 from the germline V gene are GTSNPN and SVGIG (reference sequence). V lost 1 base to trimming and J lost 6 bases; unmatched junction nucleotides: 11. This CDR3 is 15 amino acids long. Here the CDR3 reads CAWSGKGAGGPEAFF. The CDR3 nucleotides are TGTGCCTGGAGTGGAAAGGGGGCTGGAGGGCCTGAAGCTTTCTTT.

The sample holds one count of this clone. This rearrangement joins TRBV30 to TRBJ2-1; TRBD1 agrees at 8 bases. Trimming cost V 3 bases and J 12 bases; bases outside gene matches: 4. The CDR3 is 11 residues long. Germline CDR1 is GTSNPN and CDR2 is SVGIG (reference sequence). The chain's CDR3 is CAWRDRAGQFF. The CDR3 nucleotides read TGTGCCTGGAGGGACAGGGCTGGGCAGTTCTTC. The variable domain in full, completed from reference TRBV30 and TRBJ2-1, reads SQTIHQWPATLVQPVGSPLSLECTVEGTSNPNLYWYRQAAGRGLQLLFYSVGIGQISSEVPQNLSASRPQDRQFILSSKKLLLSDSGFYLCAWRDRAGQFFGPGTRLTVL.

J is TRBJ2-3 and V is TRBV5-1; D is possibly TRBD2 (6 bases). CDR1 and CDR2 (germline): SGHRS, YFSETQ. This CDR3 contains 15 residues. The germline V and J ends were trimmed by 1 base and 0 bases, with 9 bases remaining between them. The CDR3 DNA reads TGCGCCAGCAGCTTGAGCGGGCTAAGCACAGATACGCAGTATTTT. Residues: CASSLSGLSTDTQYF.

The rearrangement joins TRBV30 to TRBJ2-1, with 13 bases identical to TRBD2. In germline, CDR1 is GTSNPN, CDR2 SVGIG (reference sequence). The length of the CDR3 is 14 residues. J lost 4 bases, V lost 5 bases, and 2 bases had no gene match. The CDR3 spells CAWGGLAGYNEQFF. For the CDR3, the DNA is TGTGCCTGGGGGGGACTAGCGGGATACAATGAGCAGTTCTTC.